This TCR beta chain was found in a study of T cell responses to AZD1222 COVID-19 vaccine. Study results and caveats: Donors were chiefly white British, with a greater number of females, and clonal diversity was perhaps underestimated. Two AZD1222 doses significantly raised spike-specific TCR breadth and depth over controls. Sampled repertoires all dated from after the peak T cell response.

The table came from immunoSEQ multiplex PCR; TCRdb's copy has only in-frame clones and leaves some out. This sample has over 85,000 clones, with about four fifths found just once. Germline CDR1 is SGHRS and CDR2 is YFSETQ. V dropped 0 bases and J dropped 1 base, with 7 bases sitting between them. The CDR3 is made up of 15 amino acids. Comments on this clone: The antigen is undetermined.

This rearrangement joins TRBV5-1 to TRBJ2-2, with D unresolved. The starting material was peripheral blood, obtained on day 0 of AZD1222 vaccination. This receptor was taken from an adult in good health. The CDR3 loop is CASSLDGQNTGELFF. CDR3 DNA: TGCGCCAGCAGCTTGGATGGGCAGAACACCGGGGAGCTGTTTTTT. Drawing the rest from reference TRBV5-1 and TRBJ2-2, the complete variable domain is KAGVTQTPRYLIKTRGQQVTLSCSPISGHRSVSWYQQTPGQGLQFLFEYFSETQRNKGNFPGRFSGRQFSNSRSEMNVSTLELGDSALYLCASSLDGQNTGELFFGEGSRLTVL.